This T cell receptor (beta chain) was identified in a study of cytomegalovirus exposure and HLA in healthy donors. The CDR3 has 15 residues. CDR1 is SGHTA and CDR2 is FQGNSA in the germline V gene. Germline trimming cut 5 bases from V and 3 bases from J; bases unmatched to any gene: 3. The PCR employed 60 Vbeta primers together with 13 Jbeta primers. Sequenced by immunoSEQ multiplex PCR; TCRdb stores in-frame clones only, minus some. This sample carries approximately 240,000 clones, roughly 82% of them seen once, and the ten largest clones take 5.4%. The sequence derives from a woman in her 40s in good health and CMV-seropositive. Sequenced sample: PBMCs. The rearrangement links TRBV7-2 to TRBJ2-1, with TRBD2 identical over 11 bases. In DNA, the CDR3 is TGTGCCAGCAGCCCGGGGACTAGCGGCTACAATGAGCAGTTCTTC. Translation: CASSPGTSGYNEQFF.